A selection of T cell receptor beta chains follows, all from one sample in a study of CD8 T cells in Susac syndrome. TCRdb re-derived calls from the immunoSEQ multiplex PCR reads in MiXCR, one entry per CDR3 protein. This table holds 150,000 to 200,000 distinct CDR3 sequences, around 94% found once. The sequenced sample consisted of CD4+ T cells from PBMCs. These receptors were collected from a human donor in good health. Both conserved end residues are part of each CDR3. A D gene is named only where the DNA matches it firmly. Expanded clones are given a class, and other clones once, few, many or no size at all.

TRBV20-1,TRBJ1-1,NA,NA,TGCAGTGCTAGTAGGGTGCAGGTTGAAGCTTTCTTT,CSASRVQVEAFF
TRBV7-9,TRBJ2-1,NA,NA,TGTGCCAGCAGCTTAAAGGGATTTAATGAGCAGTTCTTC,CASSLKGFNEQFF
TRBV29-1,TRBJ2-1,NA,NA,TGCAGCTTCCGACCGGGTGGGAACTACAATGAGCAGTTCTTC,CSFRPGGNYNEQFF
TRBV20-1,TRBJ1-3,NA,once,TGCAGTGCTATCGACGGGACAACCGGAAACACCATATATTTT,CSAIDGTTGNTIYF
TRBV18,TRBJ1-1,NA,NA,TGTGCCAGCTCACCAGGACACGGTGAAGCTTTCTTT,CASSPGHGEAFF
TRBV20-1,TRBJ2-3,NA,NA,TGCAGTGCCGCCAAACAGAAATTAGATACGCAGTATTTT,CSAAKQKLDTQYF
TRBV30,TRBJ1-2,NA,NA,TGTGCCTGGAGTGTACGGCGGCGAACATCCTTC,CAWSVRRRTSF
TRBV20-1,TRBJ2-3,NA,NA,TGCAGTGCTAGAGTGGGGGGCGCCTCTACAGATACGCAGTATTTT,CSARVGGASTDTQYF
TRBV3-1,TRBJ1-1,NA,NA,TGTGCCAGCAGCCAGTTAATCGGGGGACCTAAGAACACTGAAGCTTTCTTT,CASSQLIGGPKNTEAFF
TRBV5-1,TRBJ2-3,TRBD1,NA,TGCGCCAGCAGCTTGGCCGGGACAGGAGGACGGGATACGCAGTATTTT,CASSLAGTGGRDTQYF
TRBV2,TRBJ2-7,NA,NA,TGTGCCAGCAGAACCGGGGCCCCTGGGGACTACGAGCAGTACTTC,CASRTGAPGDYEQYF
TRBV7-2,TRBJ1-5,NA,NA,TGTGCCAGCCAGGGGACTGCCAATCAGCCCCAGCATTTT,CASQGTANQPQHF
TRBV29-1,TRBJ2-1,NA,NA,TGCAGCGGGGGAGCCAACAATGAGCAGTTCTTC,CSGGANNEQFF
TRBV20-1,TRBJ1-1,NA,NA,TGCAGTGCCGAAAAGGAGGCAGGGGACGCTTTCTTT,CSAEKEAGDAFF
TRBV7-9,TRBJ2-3,TRBD1,NA,TGTGCCAGCAAGACAGGGAGCACAGATACGCAGTATTTT,CASKTGSTDTQYF
TRBV20-1,TRBJ2-7,NA,NA,TGCAGTGCTACGCACCCCGGGTCCCCCTACGAGCAGTACTTC,CSATHPGSPYEQYF
TRBV7-9,TRBJ2-5,TRBD2,NA,TGTGCCAGCAGCTTAGGAAGCGGGGGGGCCGTGGAGACCCAGTACTTC,CASSLGSGGAVETQYF
TRBV14,TRBJ2-5,NA,once,TGTGCCAGCAGCAAAAGACCCCAAGAGACCCAGTACTTC,CASSKRPQETQYF
TRBV3-1,TRBJ2-3,NA,NA,TGTGCCAGCAGCCAAGGCATCGGGACAGATACGCAGTATTTT,CASSQGIGTDTQYF
TRBV20-1,TRBJ2-7,NA,NA,TGCAGTGCTAGAGATCTCCGGGACGACTCCTACGAGCAGTACTTC,CSARDLRDDSYEQYF
TRBV19,TRBJ1-2,NA,NA,TGTGCCAGCCTCCCTCGGCAGTCCTATGGCTACACCTTC,CASLPRQSYGYTF
TRBV20-1,TRBJ1-1,NA,NA,TGCAGTGCGGGGCAACCTGAAGCTTTCTTT,CSAGQPEAFF